This TCR beta chain was identified during a study of shared clonotypes between healthy human individuals (TCRdb year 2020). Regarding the research as a whole: Three men and a couple of women, aged 18 to 49 years, made up the cohort. Per donor, leukapheresis produced somewhere between about 0.94 and 9 billion PBMCs. Different laboratories and diverse techniques were used to prepare libraries and sequence TCR repertoires, to increase sequencing depth and limit assay-specific biases. For each donor, CD4 naive and CD4 memory were each given three plates, CD8 naive was given two plates, and CD8 memory was given one plate. To estimate repertoire size and how much clonotypes are shared between individuals, the study performed deep sequencing of blood TCR repertoires from roughly five healthy adults.

Paper-wide results and their limitations: Rarefaction of sorted-subset datasets indicated incomplete sequencing despite the large sequencing depth. Sharing across a handful of donors was observed for around 5% of naive CD4, 3% to 3.5% of naive CD8, about 2.5% of memory CD4, and about 0.38% of memory CD8 clonotypes. Because the study included a small number of donors, the genetic and exposure-history diversity represented was limited. Sampling was restricted to blood, and TCR repertoires in tissues likely differ from the TCR repertoires found in blood. Pairwise subsampling indicated that sequencing depth was expected to affect the degree of clonotype sharing among donors. Naive subsets generally had larger estimated clonotype richness than memory subsets did. Compared with non-shared clonotypes, the clonotypes found in all four sorted-subset donors had higher generation probabilities.

The CDR3 holds 17 amino acids from the cysteine to the phenylalanine. CDR3 DNA only is kept here, 51 bases in frame from base 1. Looking up the germline V gene yields CDR1 KGHSH and CDR2 LQKENI. V trim: 0 bases; J trim: 0 bases; unmatched bases: 5. The donors were healthy, HIV-negative adults who had no recently reported acute infections or vaccinations. Every donor was a Caucasian adult residing in Nashville, Tennessee, USA. CD4+ T cells were enriched through magnetic negative selection, after which naive cells were positively selected on CD45RA and the remaining negative fraction served as the memory subset. Blood was obtained by leukapheresis, after which PBMCs were separated by Ficoll-Histopaque density gradient centrifugation and cryopreserved in liquid nitrogen vapor phase. Analytical flow cytometry was used to check the purity and quantity of each magnetically sorted T cell population. Each sorted fraction had its genomic DNA isolated and then quantified by UV absorbance on a Nanodrop 2000c.

Using the deep immunoSEQ assay, TCR CDR3 regions were amplified from genomic DNA by multiplex PCR. For each cell subset, the extracted genomic DNA was distributed evenly across all wells of several immunoSEQ 96-well plates, and each plate served as one replicate. Each replicate PCR for sorted subsets received 150 to 250 ng genomic DNA, equal to about 30,000 T cell genomes. Purified libraries were measured with a Qubit 3.0 fluorometer, size-checked on a Bioanalyzer 2100, and measured again with the KAPA Library Quantification kit. A separate single-read 150-cycle Illumina NextSeq 550 flow cell was used to sequence each immunoSEQ 96-well plate. As for the original processing: Because the immunoSEQ output included only junctional sequences and no quality scores, the filtering could not be the same as the filtering used for full-length reads. To assign V/J genes and CDR3, sequences were annotated against IMGT germline references using PyIR, a Python wrapper for IgBLAST v1.9. Reads with weak V/J assignments (E-value above 1e-6), missing CDR3, stop codons, out-of-frame junctions, or ambiguous translated residues were removed. V3J clonotypes were defined by identical inferred V gene, J gene, and CDR3 amino acid sequence. Percentage overlap between repertoires was computed as shared unique clonotypes divided by the size of the smaller repertoire. RTK rarefaction, the Chao1 estimator, and Recon v2.1 estimates of unobserved clonotypes were used to assess repertoire richness. Generation probabilities were computed with OLGA for all TCRbeta clonotypes obtained by the gDNA method from a handful of donors. The table was pulled from immuneACCESS by TCRdb, which kept in-frame rearrangements only. Such tables lose some clones; where checked, under half of the loss comes from unresolved V genes, and the rest has no known cause. V and J calls and clone size are as listed in that table; D and trimming were resolved from the DNA. The sample contains millions of clones, roughly nine tenths of them found a single time. Of the sample, roughly 0.15% falls within the top ten clones.

Note on this clone: Its antigen has not been determined. No qualities accompany the bases; no much larger clone lies one base away.

The source is a man between 18 and 29 years old in good health. What was sequenced was naive CD4+ T cells sorted from blood. The cell subset or site label, as the study defines it: CD45RA+ positively selected. The V and J genes are TRBV18 and TRBJ2-5; 9 of the junction bases match TRBD2. The CDR3 sequence is CASSPPRAGGYQETQYF. The DNA sequence is as follows: TGTGCCAGCTCACCACCGCGAGCGGGGGGTTACCAAGAGACCCAGTACTTC.